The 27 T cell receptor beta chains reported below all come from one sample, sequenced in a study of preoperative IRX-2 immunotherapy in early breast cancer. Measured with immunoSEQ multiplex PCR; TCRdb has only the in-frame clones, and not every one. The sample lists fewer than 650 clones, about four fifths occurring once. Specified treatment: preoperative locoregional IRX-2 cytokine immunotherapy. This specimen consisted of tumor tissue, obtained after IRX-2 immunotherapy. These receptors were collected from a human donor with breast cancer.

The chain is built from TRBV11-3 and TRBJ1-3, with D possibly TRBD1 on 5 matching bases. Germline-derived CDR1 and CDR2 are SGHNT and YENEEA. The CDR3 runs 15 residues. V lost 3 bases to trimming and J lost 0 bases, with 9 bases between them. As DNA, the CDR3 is TGTGCCAGCAGCTTTACAGGAAGCTCTGGAAACACCATATATTTT. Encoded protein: CASSFTGSSGNTIYF.

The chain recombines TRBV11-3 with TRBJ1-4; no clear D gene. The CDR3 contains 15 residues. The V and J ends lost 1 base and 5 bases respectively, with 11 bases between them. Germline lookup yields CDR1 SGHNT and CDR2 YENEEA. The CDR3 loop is CASSLVGSQNEKLFF. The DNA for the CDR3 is TGTGCCAGCAGCTTAGTGGGGTCCCAGAATGAAAAACTGTTTTTT.

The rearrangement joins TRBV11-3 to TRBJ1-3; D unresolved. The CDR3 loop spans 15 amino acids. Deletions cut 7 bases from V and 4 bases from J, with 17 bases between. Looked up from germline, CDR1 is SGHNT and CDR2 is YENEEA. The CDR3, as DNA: TGTGCCAGCACCCTCTGGGAGGCGGGGGGAAACACCATATATTTT. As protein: CASTLWEAGGNTIYF. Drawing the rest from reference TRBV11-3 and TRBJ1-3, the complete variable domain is EAGVVQSPRYKIIEKKQPVAFWCNPISGHNTLYWYLQNLGQGPELLIRYENEEAVDDSQLPKDRFSAERLKGVDSTLKIQPAELGDSAVYLCASTLWEAGGNTIYFGEGSWLTVV.

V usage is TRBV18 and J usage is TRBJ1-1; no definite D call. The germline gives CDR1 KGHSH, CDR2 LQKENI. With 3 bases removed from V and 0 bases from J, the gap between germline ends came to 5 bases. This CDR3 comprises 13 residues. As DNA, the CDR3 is TGTGCCAGCTCACCTACACTGAACACTGAAGCTTTCTTT. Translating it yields CASSPTLNTEAFF.

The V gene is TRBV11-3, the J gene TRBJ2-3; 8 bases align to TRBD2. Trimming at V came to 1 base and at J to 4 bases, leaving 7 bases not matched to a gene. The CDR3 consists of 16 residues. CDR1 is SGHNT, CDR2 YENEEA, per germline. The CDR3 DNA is TGTGCCAGCAGCTTAGGTGCCAGCGGGGGAGCAGATACGCAGTATTTT. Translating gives CASSLGASGGADTQYF.

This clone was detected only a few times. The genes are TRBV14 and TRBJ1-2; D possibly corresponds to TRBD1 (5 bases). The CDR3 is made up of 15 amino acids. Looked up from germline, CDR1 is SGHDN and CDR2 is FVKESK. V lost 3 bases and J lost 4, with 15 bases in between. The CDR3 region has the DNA TGTGCCAGCAGCCAGCTAGGGGTTGGGGTCTATGGCTACACCTTC. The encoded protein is CASSQLGVGVYGYTF.

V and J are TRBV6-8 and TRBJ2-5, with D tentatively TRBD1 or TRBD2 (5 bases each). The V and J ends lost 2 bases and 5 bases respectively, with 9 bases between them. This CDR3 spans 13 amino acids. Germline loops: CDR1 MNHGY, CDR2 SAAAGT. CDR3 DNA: TGTGCCAGCAGTTACGGAGAGGGGGAGACCCAGTACTTC. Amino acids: CASSYGEGETQYF.

CDR3 coding DNA: TGTGCCAGCAGTCTGAAGAGGGGTTATGGCTACACCTTC. Encoded protein: CASSLKRGYGYTF. The V gene is TRBV6-8, the J gene TRBJ1-2, with D maybe TRBD1 (5 bases). Trimming took off 5 bases at V and 5 bases at J, with 12 bases between the two ends. Germline V gene data show CDR1 as MNHGY and CDR2 as SAAAGT. This CDR3 spans 13 amino acids.

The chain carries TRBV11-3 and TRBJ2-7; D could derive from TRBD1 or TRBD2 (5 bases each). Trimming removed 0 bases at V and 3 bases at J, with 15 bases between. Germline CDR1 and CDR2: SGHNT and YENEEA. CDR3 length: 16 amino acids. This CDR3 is CASSLESQGRNYEQYF. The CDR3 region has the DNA TGTGCCAGCAGCTTAGAATCGCAGGGACGAAACTACGAGCAGTACTTC.

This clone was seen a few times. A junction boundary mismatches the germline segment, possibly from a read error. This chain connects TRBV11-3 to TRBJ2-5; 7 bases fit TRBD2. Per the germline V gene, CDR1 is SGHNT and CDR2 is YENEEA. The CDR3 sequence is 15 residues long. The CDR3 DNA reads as TGTGCCAGCAGCCTAGACTGGGGGGGAACAGAGACCCAGTACTTC. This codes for CASSLDWGGTETQYF.

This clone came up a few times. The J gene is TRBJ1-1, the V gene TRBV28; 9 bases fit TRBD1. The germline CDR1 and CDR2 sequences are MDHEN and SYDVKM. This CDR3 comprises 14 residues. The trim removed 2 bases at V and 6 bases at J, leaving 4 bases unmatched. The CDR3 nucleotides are TGTGCCAGCAGTTTAGGGACAGGGCATGCTGAAGCTTTCTTT. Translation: CASSLGTGHAEAFF. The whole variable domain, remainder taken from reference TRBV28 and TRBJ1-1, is DVKVTQSSRYLVKRTGEKVFLECVQDMDHENMFWYRQDPGLGLRLIYFSYDVKMKEKGDIPEGYSVSREKKERFSLILESASTNQTSMYLCASSLGTGHAEAFFGQGTRLTVV.

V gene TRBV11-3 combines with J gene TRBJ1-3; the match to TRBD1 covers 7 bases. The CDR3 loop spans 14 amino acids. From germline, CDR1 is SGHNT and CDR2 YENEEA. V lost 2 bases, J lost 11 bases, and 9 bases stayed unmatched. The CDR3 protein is CASSLRTGRYPIYF. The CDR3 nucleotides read TGTGCCAGCAGCTTACGGACAGGCAGATATCCCATATATTTT.

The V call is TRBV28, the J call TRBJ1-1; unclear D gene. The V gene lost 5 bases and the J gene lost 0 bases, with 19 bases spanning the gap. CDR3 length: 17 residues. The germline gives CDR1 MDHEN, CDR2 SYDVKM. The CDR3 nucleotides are TGTGCCAGCAGTCCAGTGGATTCGCGACGGATGAACACTGAAGCTTTCTTT. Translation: CASSPVDSRRMNTEAFF.

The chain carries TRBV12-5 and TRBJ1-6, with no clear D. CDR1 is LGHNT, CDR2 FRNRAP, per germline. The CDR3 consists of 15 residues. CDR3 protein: CASTLTLSGNSPLHF. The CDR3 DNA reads TGTGCCAGCACCCTGACCCTTTCTGGTAATTCACCCCTCCACTTT.

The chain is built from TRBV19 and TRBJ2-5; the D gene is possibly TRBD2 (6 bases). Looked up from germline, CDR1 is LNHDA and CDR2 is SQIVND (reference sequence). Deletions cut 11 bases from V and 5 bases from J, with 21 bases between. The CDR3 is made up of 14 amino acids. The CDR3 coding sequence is TGTGCCTCCTCCGGAGGGATTAATTCGGAGACCCAGTACTTC. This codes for CASSGGINSETQYF.

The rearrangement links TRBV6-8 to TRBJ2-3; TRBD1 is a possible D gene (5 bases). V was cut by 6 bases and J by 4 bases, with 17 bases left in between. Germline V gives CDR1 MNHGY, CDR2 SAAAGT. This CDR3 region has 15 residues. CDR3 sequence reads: CASSLTASDPDTQYF. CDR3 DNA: TGTGCCAGCAGCCTGACAGCATCAGACCCAGATACGCAGTATTTT.

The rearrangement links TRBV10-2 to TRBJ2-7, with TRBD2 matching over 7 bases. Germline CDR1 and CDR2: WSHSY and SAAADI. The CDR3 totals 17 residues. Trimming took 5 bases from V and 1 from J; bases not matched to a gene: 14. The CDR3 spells CASSFALPASGSYEQYF. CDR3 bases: TGCGCCAGCAGTTTCGCCCTCCCGGCTAGCGGATCCTACGAGCAGTACTTC.

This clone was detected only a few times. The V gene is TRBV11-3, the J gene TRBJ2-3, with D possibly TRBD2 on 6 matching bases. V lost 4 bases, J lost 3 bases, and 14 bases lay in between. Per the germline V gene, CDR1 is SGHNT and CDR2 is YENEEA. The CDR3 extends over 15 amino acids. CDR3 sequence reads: CASSSAGRLTDTQYF. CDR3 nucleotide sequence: TGTGCCAGCAGCTCGGCGGGACGCTTAACAGATACGCAGTATTTT.

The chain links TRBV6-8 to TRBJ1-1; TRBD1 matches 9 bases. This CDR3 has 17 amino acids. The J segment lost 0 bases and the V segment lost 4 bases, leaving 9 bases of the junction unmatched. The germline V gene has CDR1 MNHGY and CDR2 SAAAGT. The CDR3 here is CASSSPTGGGMNTEAFF. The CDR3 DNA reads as TGTGCCAGCAGTTCCCCGACAGGGGGGGGGATGAACACTGAAGCTTTCTTT.

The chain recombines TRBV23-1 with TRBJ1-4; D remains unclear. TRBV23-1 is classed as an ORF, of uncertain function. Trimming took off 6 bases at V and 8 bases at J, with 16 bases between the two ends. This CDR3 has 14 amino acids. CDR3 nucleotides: TGCGCCAGCAGCTTAGGGCTCCGGGAGGAAAAACTGTTTTTT. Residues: CASSLGLREEKLFF.

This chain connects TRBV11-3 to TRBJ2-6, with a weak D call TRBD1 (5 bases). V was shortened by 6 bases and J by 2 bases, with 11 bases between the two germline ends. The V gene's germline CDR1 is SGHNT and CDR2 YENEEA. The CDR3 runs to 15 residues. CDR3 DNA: TGTGCCAGCAGAACCAGGGTGGCTGGGGCCAACGTCCTGACTTTC. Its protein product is CASRTRVAGANVLTF.

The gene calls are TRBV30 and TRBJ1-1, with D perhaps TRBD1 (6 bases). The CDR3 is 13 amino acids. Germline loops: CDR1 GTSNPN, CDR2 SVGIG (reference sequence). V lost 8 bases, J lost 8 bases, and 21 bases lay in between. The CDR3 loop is CARLHLGAQEAFF. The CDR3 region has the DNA TGTGCCCGCCTACATCTGGGGGCGCAAGAAGCTTTCTTT.

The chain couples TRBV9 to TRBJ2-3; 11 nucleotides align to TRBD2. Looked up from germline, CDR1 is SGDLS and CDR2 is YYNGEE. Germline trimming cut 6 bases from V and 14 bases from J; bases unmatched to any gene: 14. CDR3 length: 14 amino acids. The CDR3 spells CASTRRPSGGRPYF. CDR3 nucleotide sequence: TGTGCCAGCACCAGAAGGCCTAGCGGGGGGAGGCCGTATTTT.

This chain's CDR3 is CASSARTGSYNSPLHF. The DNA for the CDR3 is TGTGCCAGCAGCGCCCGGACAGGGTCCTATAATTCACCCCTCCACTTT. The chain has TRBV11-3 and TRBJ1-6; 8 bases map to TRBD1. This CDR3 is built from 16 residues. The V segment lost 5 bases and the J segment 1 base; nucleotides outside the gene matches: 4. Germline V CDR1 and CDR2: SGHNT, YENEEA.

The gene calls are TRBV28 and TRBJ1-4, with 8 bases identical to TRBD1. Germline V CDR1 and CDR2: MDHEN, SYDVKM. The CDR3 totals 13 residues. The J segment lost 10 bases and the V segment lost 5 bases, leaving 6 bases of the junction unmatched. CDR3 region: CASSLGQGVKLFF. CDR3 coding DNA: TGTGCCAGCAGTCTTGGACAGGGAGTAAAACTGTTTTTT.

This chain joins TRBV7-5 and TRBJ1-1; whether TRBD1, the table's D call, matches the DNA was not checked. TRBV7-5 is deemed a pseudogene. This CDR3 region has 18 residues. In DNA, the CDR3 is TGTGCCAGCAGCTTAACGTTCTCCCCCCAGGGAACTAACACTGAAGCTTTCTTT. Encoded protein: CASSLTFSPQGTNTEAFF.

CDR3 sequence reads: CSVVGQEDGNTEAFF. DNA of the CDR3: TGCAGCGTGGTGGGACAGGAGGACGGAAACACTGAAGCTTTCTTT. This chain joins TRBV29-1 and TRBJ1-1; 8 bases agree with TRBD1. Germline CDR1 reads SQVTM; CDR2 reads ANQGSEA. V was clipped by 6 bases and J by 2 bases; unmatched bases: 11. This CDR3 is built from 15 residues.